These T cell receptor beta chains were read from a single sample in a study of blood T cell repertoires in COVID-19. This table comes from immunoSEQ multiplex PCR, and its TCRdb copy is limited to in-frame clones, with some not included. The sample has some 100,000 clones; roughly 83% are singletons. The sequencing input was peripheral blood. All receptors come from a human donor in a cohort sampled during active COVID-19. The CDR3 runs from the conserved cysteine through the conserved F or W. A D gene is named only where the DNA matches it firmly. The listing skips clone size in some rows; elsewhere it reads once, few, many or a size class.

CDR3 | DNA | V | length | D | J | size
CASSPQGAGGYTF | TGTGCCAGCTCACCTCAGGGGGCCGGGGGCTACACCTTC | TRBV18 | 13 | TRBD1 | TRBJ1-2 | -
CASSPDRGIYEQYF | TGCGCCAGCAGTCCGGACAGGGGGATCTACGAGCAGTACTTC | TRBV5-1 | 14 | TRBD1 | TRBJ2-7 | -
CASSSTGSEQYF | TGTGCCAGCAGCTCGACAGGGAGCGAGCAGTACTTC | TRBV7-9 | 12 | TRBD1 | TRBJ2-7 | many
CASGDISFPADTQYF | TGTGCCAGCGGGGACATCTCCTTTCCGGCAGATACGCAGTATTTT | TRBV28 | 15 | - | TRBJ2-3 | -
CASSVGGYSTKNIQYF | TGCGCCAGCAGTGTTGGAGGATACTCAACCAAAAACATTCAGTACTTC | TRBV10-1 | 16 | - | TRBJ2-4 | -
CASSGGIQETQYF | TGTGCCAGCAGCGGGGGGATCCAAGAGACCCAGTACTTC | TRBV3-1/TRBV3-2 | 13 | - | TRBJ2-5 | -
CASSLEAGGRETQYF | TGTGCCAGCAGCTTAGAAGCGGGGGGAAGGGAGACCCAGTACTTC | TRBV7-9 | 15 | TRBD2 | TRBJ2-5 | once
CASRLAGVREQFF | TGTGCCAGTAGACTAGCGGGGGTTCGAGAGCAGTTCTTC | TRBV19 | 13 | TRBD2 | TRBJ2-1 | -
CASSYSVGGTAGELFF | TGTGCCAGCAGTTACTCAGTCGGGGGTACAGCCGGGGAGCTGTTTTTT | TRBV6-5 | 16 | - | TRBJ2-2 | once
CATSRDRLQGGNEQYF | TGTGCCACCAGCAGAGATAGGTTGCAGGGCGGCAACGAGCAGTACTTC | TRBV15 | 16 | - | TRBJ2-7 | -
CASSSGGQGNHGYTF | TGTGCCAGCAGCTCAGGTGGACAGGGAAATCATGGCTACACCTTC | TRBV5-4 | 15 | TRBD1 | TRBJ1-2 | -
CASSYRSRGGLNEQFF | TGTGCCAGCAGTTACCGTTCGCGCGGGGGGTTAAATGAGCAGTTCTTC | TRBV6-2/TRBV6-3 | 16 | TRBD2 | TRBJ2-1 | -
CSVGEFNEKLFF | TGCAGCGTTGGCGAGTTTAATGAAAAACTGTTTTTT | TRBV29-1 | 12 | - | TRBJ1-4 | once
CATGPEQETQYF | TGTGCCACTGGCCCAGAACAAGAGACCCAGTACTTC | TRBV7-9 | 12 | - | TRBJ2-5 | -
CAISEQRNTGELFF | TGTGCCATCTCTGAGCAGCGGAACACCGGGGAGCTGTTTTTT | TRBV10-3 | 14 | - | TRBJ2-2 | -